The clone carrying this T cell receptor (beta chain) was found many times. As yet, its antigen is unknown. This entry belongs to a study of breast tumors, draining lymph nodes, adjacent tissues. TCRdb reanalysed the multiplex PCR reads using MiXCR and keeps one entry per CDR3 protein. This repertoire shows approximately 190,000 distinct CDR3 sequences, roughly 31% found once; its top ten account for approximately 4.5%. Study-wide results and caveats: Tumor and nontumor repertoires were significantly more similar in luminal-like than in basal-like breast cancer. Findings are consistent with lymph node origin and intratumoral expansion of most tumor T cells. Tumor TCR diversity was below lymph nodes but above nontumor tissue.

Germline V gives CDR1 DFQATT, CDR2 SNEGSKA (reference sequence). V lost 0 bases and J 4 bases, leaving 16 bases between the germline ends. The CDR3 totals 15 residues. Breast cancer patients provided tissue from their axillary draining lymph nodes. The chain joins TRBV20-1 to TRBJ2-7; a possible D gene is TRBD2 (7 bases). This clonotype was sampled from a female donor with breast cancer. Some clones in this sample may be carry-over from other donors' samples. Sequencing was done on a sample of axillary lymph node tissue. CDR3 sequence reads: CSARDGGGAGYEQYF. Here the CDR3 DNA reads TGCAGTGCTAGAGATGGGGGGGGGGCCGGATACGAGCAGTACTTC.